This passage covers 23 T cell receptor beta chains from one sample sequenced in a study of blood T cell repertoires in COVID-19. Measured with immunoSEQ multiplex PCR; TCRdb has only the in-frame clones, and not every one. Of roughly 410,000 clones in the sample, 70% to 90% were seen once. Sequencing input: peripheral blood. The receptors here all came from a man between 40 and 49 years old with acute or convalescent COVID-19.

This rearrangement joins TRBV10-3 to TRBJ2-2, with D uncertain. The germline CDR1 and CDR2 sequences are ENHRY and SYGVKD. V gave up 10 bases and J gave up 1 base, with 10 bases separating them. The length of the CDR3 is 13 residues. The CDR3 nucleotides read TGTGCCACACGGGTGGAGAACACCGGGGAGCTGTTTTTT. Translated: CATRVENTGELFF.

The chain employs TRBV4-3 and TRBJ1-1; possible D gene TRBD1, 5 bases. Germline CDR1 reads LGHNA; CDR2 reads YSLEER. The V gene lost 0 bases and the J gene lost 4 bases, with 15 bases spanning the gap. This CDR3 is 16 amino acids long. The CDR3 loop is CASSQDLARVITEAFF. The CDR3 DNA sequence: TGCGCCAGCAGCCAAGATCTCGCCAGGGTAATCACTGAAGCTTTCTTT.

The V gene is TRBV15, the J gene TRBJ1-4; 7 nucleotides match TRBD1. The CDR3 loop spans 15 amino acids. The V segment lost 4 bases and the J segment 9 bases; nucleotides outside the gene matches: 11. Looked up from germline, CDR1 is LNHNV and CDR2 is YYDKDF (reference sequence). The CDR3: CATSKSRQGVQKLFF. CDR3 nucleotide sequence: TGTGCCACCAGCAAAAGTCGACAGGGCGTCCAAAAACTGTTTTTT.

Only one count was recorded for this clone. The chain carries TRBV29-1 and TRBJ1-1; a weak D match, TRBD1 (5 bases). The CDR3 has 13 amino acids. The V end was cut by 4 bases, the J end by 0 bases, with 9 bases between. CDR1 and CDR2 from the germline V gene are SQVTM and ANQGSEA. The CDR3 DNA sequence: TGCAGCGTTGTGGGGGGGATGAACACTGAAGCTTTCTTT. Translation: CSVVGGMNTEAFF.

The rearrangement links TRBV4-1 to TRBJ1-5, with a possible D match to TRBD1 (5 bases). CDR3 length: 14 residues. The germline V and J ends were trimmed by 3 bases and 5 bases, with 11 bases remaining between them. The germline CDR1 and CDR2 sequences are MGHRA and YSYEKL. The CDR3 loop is CASSQYQGYQPQHF. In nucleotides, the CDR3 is TGCGCCAGCAGCCAGTACCAGGGTTATCAGCCCCAGCATTTT.

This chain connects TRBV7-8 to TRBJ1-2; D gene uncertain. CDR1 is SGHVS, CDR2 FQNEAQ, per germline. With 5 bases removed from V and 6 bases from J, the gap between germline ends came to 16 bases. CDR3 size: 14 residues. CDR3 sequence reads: CASSLLGSGNGYTF. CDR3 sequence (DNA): TGTGCCAGCAGCCTGTTGGGCTCCGGGAATGGCTACACCTTC. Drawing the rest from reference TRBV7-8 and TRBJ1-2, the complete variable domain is GAGVSQSPRYKVAKRGQDVALRCDPISGHVSLFWYQQALGQGPEFLTYFQNEAQLDKSGLPSDRFFAERPEGSVSTLKIQRTQQEDSAVYLCASSLLGSGNGYTFGSGTRLTVV.

This chain's CDR3 is CASQRGQLNEQYF. CDR3 coding DNA: TGTGCCAGCCAGCGGGGCCAGTTGAACGAGCAGTACTTC. This chain uses TRBV27 with TRBJ2-7; TRBD2 matches 7 bases. V was pared by 8 bases and J by 5 bases, with 9 bases of the junction left unmatched. The CDR3 has 13 amino acids. Germline V gene lookup returns CDR1 MNHEY and CDR2 SMNVEV (reference sequence).

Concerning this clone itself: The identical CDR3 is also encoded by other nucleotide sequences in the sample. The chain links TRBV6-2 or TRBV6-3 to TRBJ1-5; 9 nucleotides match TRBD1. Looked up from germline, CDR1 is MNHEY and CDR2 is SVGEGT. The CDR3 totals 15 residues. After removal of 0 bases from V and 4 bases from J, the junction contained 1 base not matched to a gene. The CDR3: CASSYSGQGNQPQHF. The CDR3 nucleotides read TGTGCCAGCAGTTACTCGGGACAGGGTAATCAGCCCCAGCATTTT.

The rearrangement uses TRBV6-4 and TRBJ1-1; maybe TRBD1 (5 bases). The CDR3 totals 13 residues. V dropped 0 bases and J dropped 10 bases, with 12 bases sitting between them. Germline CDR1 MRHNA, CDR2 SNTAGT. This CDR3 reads CASSDSYTGVAFF. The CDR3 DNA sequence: TGTGCCAGCAGTGACTCCTACACGGGGGTAGCTTTCTTT.

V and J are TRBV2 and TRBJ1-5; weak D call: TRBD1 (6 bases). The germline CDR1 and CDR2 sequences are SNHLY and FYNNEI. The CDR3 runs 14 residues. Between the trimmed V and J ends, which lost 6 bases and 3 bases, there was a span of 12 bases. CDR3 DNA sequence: TGTGCCAGCAGCCGGGACACATACAATCAGCCCCAGCATTTT. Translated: CASSRDTYNQPQHF.

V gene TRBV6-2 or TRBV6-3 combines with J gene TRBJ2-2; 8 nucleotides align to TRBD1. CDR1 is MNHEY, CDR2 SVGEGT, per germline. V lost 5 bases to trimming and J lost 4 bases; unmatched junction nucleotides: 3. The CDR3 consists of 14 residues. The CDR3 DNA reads TGTGCCAGCAGTCTCACAGGGGGCACCGGGGAGCTGTTTTTT. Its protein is CASSLTGGTGELFF.

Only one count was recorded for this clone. As DNA, the CDR3 is TGTGCCAGCAGCTTCGGAGGGGGCGCGGCTAATGAAAAACTGTTTTTT. Translated: CASSFGGGAANEKLFF. This rearrangement joins TRBV5-8 to TRBJ1-4, with 7 positions matching TRBD1. The germline CDR1 and CDR2 sequences are SGHTS and YDEGEE. The CDR3 consists of 16 residues. Trimming at V came to 2 bases and at J to 3 bases, leaving 7 bases not matched to a gene. The full variable domain, its missing parts supplied by reference TRBV5-8 and TRBJ1-4, is EAGVTQSPTHLIKTRGQQATLRCSPISGHTSVYWYQQALGLGLQFLLWYDEGEERNRGNFPPRFSGRQFPNYSSELNVNALELEDSALYLCASSFGGGAANEKLFFGSGTQLSVL.

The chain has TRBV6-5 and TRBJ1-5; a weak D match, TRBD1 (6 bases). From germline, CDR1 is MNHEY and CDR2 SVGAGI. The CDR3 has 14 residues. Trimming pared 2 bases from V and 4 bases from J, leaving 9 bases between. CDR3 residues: CASSYGQSNQPQHF. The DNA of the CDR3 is TGTGCCAGCAGTTACGGACAGAGTAATCAGCCCCAGCATTTT.

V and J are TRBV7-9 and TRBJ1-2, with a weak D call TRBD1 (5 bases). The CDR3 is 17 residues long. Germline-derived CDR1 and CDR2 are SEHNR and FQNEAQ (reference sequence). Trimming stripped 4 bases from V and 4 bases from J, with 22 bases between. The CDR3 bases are TGTGCCAGCAGCTGGGAGGTGGGGGAAGGGCCGCCCTATGGCTACACCTTC. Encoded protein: CASSWEVGEGPPYGYTF.

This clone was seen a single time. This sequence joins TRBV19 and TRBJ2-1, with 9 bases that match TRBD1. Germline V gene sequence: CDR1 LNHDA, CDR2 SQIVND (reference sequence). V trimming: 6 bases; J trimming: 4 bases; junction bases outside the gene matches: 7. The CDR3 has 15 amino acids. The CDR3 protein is CASSTTGGTYNEQFF. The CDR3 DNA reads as TGTGCCAGTAGCACGACAGGGGGAACGTACAATGAGCAGTTCTTC.

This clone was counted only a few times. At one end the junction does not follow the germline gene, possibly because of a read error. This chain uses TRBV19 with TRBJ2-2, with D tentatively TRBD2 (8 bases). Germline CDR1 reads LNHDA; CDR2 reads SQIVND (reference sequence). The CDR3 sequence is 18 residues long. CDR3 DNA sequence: TGTGCCAGAAAAAGTTGTGGACAGGCGGGACTAGGACACCGGGGAGCTGTTTTT. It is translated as CARKSCGQAGLGHRGAVF.

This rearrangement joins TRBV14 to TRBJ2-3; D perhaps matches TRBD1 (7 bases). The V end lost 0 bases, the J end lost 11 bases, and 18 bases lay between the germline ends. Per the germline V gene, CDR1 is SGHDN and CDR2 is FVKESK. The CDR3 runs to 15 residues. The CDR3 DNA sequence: TGTGCCAGCAGCCAAGAAGACCGGGGGACAGAGGGGCAGTATTTT. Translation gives CASSQEDRGTEGQYF.

The DNA for the CDR3 is TGTGCCAGCAGCCAAAGCGGAGGGACTGAAGCTTTCTTT. Protein: CASSQSGGTEAFF. The genes are TRBV3-1 (or the pseudogene TRBV3-2) and TRBJ1-1; D gene unclear. The CDR3 runs to 13 residues. Trimming pared 2 bases from V and 5 bases from J, leaving 9 bases between. CDR1 is LGHDT and CDR2 is YNNKEL in the germline V gene (reference sequence).

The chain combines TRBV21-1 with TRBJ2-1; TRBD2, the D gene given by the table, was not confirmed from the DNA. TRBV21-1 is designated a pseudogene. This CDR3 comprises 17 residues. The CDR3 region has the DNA TGTGCCAGCAGCAGTCGGGGGACTAGCGGGATCCTTCATGAGCAGTTCTTC. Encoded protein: CASSSRGTSGILHEQFF.

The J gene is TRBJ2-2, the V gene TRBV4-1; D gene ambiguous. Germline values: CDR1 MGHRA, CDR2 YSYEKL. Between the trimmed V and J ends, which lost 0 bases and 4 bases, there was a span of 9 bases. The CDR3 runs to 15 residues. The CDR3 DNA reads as TGCGCCAGCAGCCAAGATACCCCAGTCACCGGGGAGCTGTTTTTT. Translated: CASSQDTPVTGELFF.

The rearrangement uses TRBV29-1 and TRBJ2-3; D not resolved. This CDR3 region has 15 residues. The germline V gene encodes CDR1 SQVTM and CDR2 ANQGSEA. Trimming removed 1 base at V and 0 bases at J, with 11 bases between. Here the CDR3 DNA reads TGCAGCGTTGAAGGAGGCTTGACTAGCACAGATACGCAGTATTTT. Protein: CSVEGGLTSTDTQYF.

CDR3 DNA sequence: TGTGCCAGCAGCCCAGGTCAGGGGGAAGCTTTCTTT. This encodes CASSPGQGEAFF. This chain joins TRBV7-9 and TRBJ1-1; the D gene is possibly TRBD1 (6 bases). Germline V CDR1 and CDR2: SEHNR, FQNEAQ (reference sequence). The CDR3 length is 12 residues. Trimming removed 5 bases at V and 8 bases at J, with 12 bases between.

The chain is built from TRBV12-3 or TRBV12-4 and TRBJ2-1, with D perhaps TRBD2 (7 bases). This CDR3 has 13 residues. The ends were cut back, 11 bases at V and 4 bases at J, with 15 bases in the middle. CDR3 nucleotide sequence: TGTGCCGCCTCCGGGGGGCTTTACAATGAGCAGTTCTTC. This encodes CAASGGLYNEQFF.